The rows below give T cell receptor beta chains drawn from one sample of a study of blood T cell repertoires in COVID-19. Profiling relied on immunoSEQ multiplex PCR, and the TCRdb table lists in-frame clones only, not all of them. Among about 42,000 clones listed, around 84% were seen once. The sequenced sample was peripheral blood. The receptor source for this set is a woman aged 65 to 85 in a cohort sampled during active COVID-19. The CDR3 runs from the conserved cysteine through the conserved F or W. A D gene is named only where the DNA matches it firmly. Some rows have no size entry. The others give once, few or many, or a class for an expanded clone.

V gene	J gene	D gene	CDR3 length	clone size	CDR3 protein	CDR3 DNA
TRBV19	TRBJ1-1	TRBD1	16	.	CASSIARQGFITEAFF	TGTGCCAGTAGTATAGCTCGACAGGGGTTCATCACTGAAGCTTTCTTT
TRBV2	TRBJ2-1	.	14	.	CASSESGSYNEQFF	TGTGCCAGCAGTGAGAGCGGCTCCTACAATGAGCAGTTCTTC
TRBV4-3	TRBJ2-3	TRBD2	17	.	CASSQGSSGGGTDTQYF	TGCGCCAGCAGCCAAGGAAGCAGCGGGGGAGGCACAGATACGCAGTATTTT
TRBV6-5	TRBJ2-5	TRBD2	16	.	CASSYLAGEKLETQYF	TGTGCCAGCAGTTATCTAGCGGGAGAAAAACTGGAGACCCAGTACTTC
TRBV14	TRBJ2-7	.	15	.	CASSQTDTFRYEQYF	TGTGCCAGCAGCCAAACCGACACGTTTAGGTACGAGCAGTACTTC
TRBV7-2	TRBJ1-2	TRBD1	13	.	CASSLARGLGYTF	TGTGCCAGCAGCTTAGCGAGGGGGCTCGGCTACACCTTC
TRBV5-8	TRBJ1-2	.	13	.	CASSLRLEDGYTF	TGTGCCAGCAGCTTGCGACTGGAGGATGGCTACACCTTC
TRBV11-2	TRBJ2-7	.	16	.	CASSSPANSGSYEQYF	TGTGCCAGCAGCTCCCCGGCGAATAGCGGCTCCTACGAGCAGTACTTC
TRBV19	TRBJ2-5	TRBD2	17	once	CASSEPSGSRQQETQYF	TGTGCCAGTAGTGAACCTAGCGGGAGTCGGCAGCAAGAGACCCAGTACTTC
TRBV27	TRBJ2-7	.	14	few	CASSTGFGGYEQYF	TGTGCCAGCAGTACAGGATTCGGAGGGTACGAGCAGTACTTC
TRBV28	TRBJ1-4	TRBD1	13	.	CASTLGQGEKLFF	TGTGCCAGCACACTAGGACAGGGAGAGAAACTGTTTTTT
TRBV28	TRBJ2-1	.	14	.	CASSPHERYNEQFF	TGTGCCAGCAGTCCTCACGAGAGGTACAATGAGCAGTTCTTC
TRBV9	TRBJ2-1	TRBD2	16	.	CASSTAGGRASGEQFF	TGTGCCAGCAGCACTGCGGGCGGGAGGGCCTCAGGTGAGCAGTTCTTC
TRBV7-9	TRBJ2-2	.	13	.	CASGHSNTGELFF	TGTGCCAGCGGACATTCGAACACCGGGGAGCTGTTTTTT
TRBV28	TRBJ1-1	.	13	.	CASSLTGGTEAFF	TGTGCCAGCAGTTTAACCGGAGGCACTGAAGCTTTCTTT
TRBV24-1	TRBJ2-1	.	16	.	CATSESPGSSINEQFF	TGTGCCACCAGTGAGTCGCCGGGATCCAGTATCAATGAGCAGTTCTTC
TRBV4-2	TRBJ2-1	TRBD2	22	.	CASSPQGTPGLAGLVSYNEQFF	TGTGCCAGCAGCCCTCAGGGTACGCCGGGACTAGCGGGCCTGGTCTCCTACAATGAGCAGTTCTTC
TRBV28	TRBJ1-2	TRBD1	17	.	CASSFVGQGGYNYGYTF	TGTGCCAGCAGTTTTGTCGGACAGGGTGGTTATAACTATGGCTACACCTTC
TRBV7-7	TRBJ2-5	.	13	.	CASSLRFGETQYF	TGTGCTAGCAGCTTACGTTTCGGAGAGACCCAGTACTTC
TRBV24-1	TRBJ2-2	TRBD1	13	.	CATRTGNTGELFF	TGTGCCACCCGGACAGGGAACACCGGGGAGCTGTTTTTT
TRBV5-5	TRBJ2-6	.	18	.	CASSPTLTGTSGANVLTF	TGTGCCAGCAGCCCGACTTTAACAGGGACCTCTGGGGCCAACGTCCTGACTTTC
TRBV10-3	TRBJ2-7	TRBD1	14	.	CAISRQGSSYEQYF	TGTGCCATCAGCAGACAGGGCAGCTCCTACGAGCAGTACTTC
TRBV5-1	TRBJ1-4	TRBD1	16	.	CASSLATGQGNEKLFF	TGCGCCAGCAGCTTGGCCACCGGACAGGGTAACGAAAAACTGTTTTTT
TRBV19	TRBJ2-1	.	13	once	CASSTSSRNEQFF	TGTGCCAGTAGTACTTCGTCCAGGAATGAGCAGTTCTTC
TRBV7-9	TRBJ1-2	.	12	few	CASSFGGRGYTF	TGTGCCAGCAGCTTTGGAGGCCGAGGCTACACCTTC
TRBV5-1	TRBJ2-1	TRBD2	15	.	CASSGSAGGYNEQFF	TGCGCCAGCAGCGGATCAGCCGGGGGGTACAATGAGCAGTTCTTC
TRBV28	TRBJ1-1	.	16	.	CASSFGGRGRNTEAFF	TGTGCCAGCAGTTTTGGGGGTCGGGGGAGGAACACTGAAGCTTTCTTT
TRBV3-1/TRBV3-2	TRBJ2-7	TRBD2	14	.	CASSQGGSLYEQYF	TGTGCCAGCAGCCAAGGCGGGAGCCTCTACGAGCAGTACTTC
TRBV6-5	TRBJ2-1	TRBD2	15	.	CASKPGASGIYEQFF	TGTGCCAGCAAGCCTGGGGCTAGCGGGATCTATGAGCAGTTCTTC
TRBV7-9	TRBJ2-1	TRBD2	19	.	CASTNIMGSGRAFGNEQFF	TGTGCCAGCACCAACATAATGGGGAGCGGGAGGGCCTTCGGGAATGAGCAGTTCTTC
TRBV6-5	TRBJ1-2	.	15	once	CASSYEAGSYGGYTF	TGTGCCAGCAGCTATGAGGCGGGGTCCTACGGGGGCTACACCTTC
TRBV15	TRBJ2-3	.	17	.	CATSRDMVAASTDTQYF	TGTGCCACCAGCAGAGATATGGTAGCGGCTAGCACAGATACGCAGTATTTT
TRBV24-1	TRBJ2-2	.	18	.	CATSSAGTGPAVIGELFF	TGTGCCACGTCGTCGGCGGGGACGGGACCAGCCGTTATCGGGGAGCTGTTTTTT
TRBV30	TRBJ1-1	.	13	.	CAWGPAGWNEAFF	TGTGCCTGGGGACCCGCAGGGTGGAATGAAGCTTTCTTT
TRBV28	TRBJ2-2	TRBD1	19	.	CATMGTTGTGILNTGELFF	TGTGCCACCATGGGTACAACCGGGACAGGGATACTGAACACCGGGGAGCTGTTTTTT
TRBV6-1	TRBJ2-1	.	13	.	CASSEWSYNEQFF	TGTGCCAGCAGTGAATGGAGCTACAATGAGCAGTTCTTC
TRBV24-1	TRBJ2-1	TRBD2	17	.	CATSDPNSGRTYNEQFF	TGTGCCACCAGTGATCCAAATAGCGGGAGGACCTACAATGAGCAGTTCTTC
TRBV7-9	TRBJ1-1	.	13	.	CASSFSPETEAFF	TGTGCCAGCAGCTTTTCGCCAGAAACTGAAGCTTTCTTT
TRBV5-4	TRBJ2-5	.	15	.	CASSLETGQGETQYF	TGTGCCAGCAGCTTGGAAACAGGCCAAGGAGAGACCCAGTACTTC
TRBV27	TRBJ1-4	.	15	.	CASSLRRGMDEKLFF	TGTGCCAGCAGTTTGCGGAGAGGGATGGATGAAAAACTGTTTTTT
TRBV9	TRBJ1-3	TRBD1	15	.	CASSARTGSGNTIYF	TGTGCCAGCAGCGCCCGGACAGGGTCTGGAAACACCATATATTTT
TRBV15	TRBJ2-5	TRBD1	16	.	CATSSSLDRSWETQYF	TGTGCCACCAGCAGTAGTCTGGACAGGAGTTGGGAGACCCAGTACTTC
TRBV18	TRBJ2-7	.	14	.	CASSPNNQGYEQYF	TGTGCCAGCTCACCGAACAATCAGGGTTACGAGCAGTACTTC
TRBV6-5	TRBJ2-5	TRBD2	14	.	CASTLAGGGETQYF	TGTGCCAGCACGCTAGCGGGAGGGGGAGAGACCCAGTACTTC
TRBV28	TRBJ1-2	.	14	.	CASSSPLQGYGYTF	TGTGCCAGCAGTTCCCCCCTACAGGGCTATGGCTACACCTTC
TRBV27	TRBJ2-7	.	14	.	CASRAQGPSPEQYF	TGTGCCAGCAGGGCACAGGGTCCCAGCCCCGAGCAGTACTTC
TRBV27	TRBJ2-7	TRBD1	14	few	CASSRDRGSYEQYF	TGTGCCAGCAGCCGTGACAGGGGCTCCTACGAGCAGTACTTC
TRBV3-1/TRBV3-2	TRBJ1-2	TRBD1	15	once	CASSRGTGRDYGYTF	TGTGCCAGCAGCCGAGGGACAGGGAGAGATTATGGCTACACCTTC
TRBV7-2	TRBJ1-1	.	14	.	CASSLVLDPGEMGF	TGTGCCAGCAGCTTAGTTTTAGATCCCGGGGAGATGGGATTT
TRBV2	TRBJ1-1	TRBD1	16	few	CASSEFPTGTGTEAFF	TGTGCCAGCAGTGAATTTCCGACAGGGACGGGCACTGAAGCTTTCTTT
TRBV11-3	TRBJ1-1	.	16	few	CASSEGGSRGGTEAFF	TGTGCCAGCAGCGAAGGTGGTAGCAGGGGTGGAACTGAAGCTTTCTTT